These 8 T cell receptor beta chains originate from one sample sequenced in a study of PD-1 blockade in classical Hodgkin lymphoma. Regarding time point: newly diagnosed, previously untreated cHL patient sample. Thawed PBMCs underwent magnetic negative selection to yield purified CD4+ T cells. Method: immunoSEQ multiplex PCR; TCRdb's copy keeps in-frame clones and lacks some. The table lists tens of thousands of clones, more than 85% of them singletons, with around 0.41% in the top ten. Specimen: CD4+ T cells from blood. Receptors originate from a human donor with classical Hodgkin lymphoma.

This chain connects TRBV5-4 to TRBJ2-7, with 9 nucleotides matching TRBD2. This CDR3 spans 15 amino acids. The V gene's germline CDR1 is SGHNT and CDR2 YYREEE (reference sequence). V dropped 2 bases and J dropped 2; count of bases not matched to a gene: 5. In DNA, the CDR3 is TGTGCCAGCAGCTTTGGGGGCGGGGGGGCCTACGAGCAGTACTTC. Protein: CASSFGGGGAYEQYF.

The gene calls are TRBV2 and TRBJ1-1, with TRBD1 identical over 7 bases. The V gene end was trimmed by 6 bases and the J gene end by 8 bases; junction bases not matched to a gene: 12. The CDR3 sequence is 14 residues long. Germline V gives CDR1 SNHLY, CDR2 FYNNEI. The CDR3 DNA sequence: TGTGCCAGCAGCCAACCAACAGGGGCCGTAGAAGCTTTCTTT. It translates to CASSQPTGAVEAFF.

CDR3 nucleotide sequence: TGTGCCACCTCGAGGGGCAGGGTCTACGAGCAGTACTTC. It codes for CATSRGRVYEQYF. This chain joins TRBV2 and TRBJ2-7, with D possibly called TRBD1 or TRBD2 (5 bases each). Germline values: CDR1 SNHLY, CDR2 FYNNEI. The CDR3 consists of 13 residues. The V gene lost 10 bases and the J gene lost 3 bases, with 16 bases spanning the gap.

CDR3 sequence reads: CAISAASGRTGDTQYF. The CDR3, as DNA: TGTGCCATCAGTGCCGCTAGCGGGAGGACGGGTGATACGCAGTATTTT. The chain recombines TRBV10-3 with TRBJ2-3, with 11 bases fitting TRBD2. The V segment lost 4 bases and the J segment 6 bases; nucleotides outside the gene matches: 9. Germline V lookup: CDR1 ENHRY, CDR2 SYGVKD. The CDR3 consists of 16 residues.

The J gene is TRBJ2-5, the V gene TRBV2, with unresolved D. Germline CDR1 and CDR2: SNHLY and FYNNEI. This CDR3 has 12 amino acids. V lost 0 bases, J lost 5 bases, and 4 bases lay in between. CDR3 DNA: TGTGCCAGCAGTGAAGCGCAGGAGACCCAGTACTTC. As protein: CASSEAQETQYF.

The chain employs TRBV29-1 and TRBJ1-1, with 8 bases aligning to TRBD1. The germline gives CDR1 SQVTM, CDR2 ANQGSEA. V gave up 4 bases and J gave up 13 bases; unmatched junction bases: 11. This CDR3 region has 12 residues. The CDR3 sequence is CSVGGSGTGVFF. The DNA of the CDR3 is TGCAGCGTTGGGGGATCCGGGACAGGCGTTTTCTTT. Full variable domain (rest looked up from reference TRBV29-1 and TRBJ1-1): SAVISQKPSRDICQRGTSLTIQCQVDSQVTMMFWYRQQPGQSLTLIATANQGSEATYESGFVIDKFPISRPNLTFSTLTVSNMSPEDSSIYLCSVGGSGTGVFFGQGTRLTVV.

This sequence joins TRBV7-8 and TRBJ1-4; D unresolved. V was shortened by 5 bases and J by 8 bases, with 18 bases between the two germline ends. Germline CDR1 reads SGHVS; CDR2 reads FQNEAQ. The CDR3 sequence is 15 residues long. The CDR3, as DNA: TGTGCCAGCAGCCCTTCGACGGCCTTGGGGGAAAAACTGTTTTTT. It codes for CASSPSTALGEKLFF.

This clone was detected once. This chain connects TRBV10-3 to TRBJ1-4; D gene ambiguous. This CDR3 is built from 16 residues. Trimming left V 3 bases short and J 0 bases short, with 11 bases between. CDR1 ENHRY and CDR2 SYGVKD come from the germline V gene. In DNA, the CDR3 is TGTGCCATCAGTGAATTCGCCCGGACAACTAATGAAAAACTGTTTTTT. Encoded protein: CAISEFARTTNEKLFF.